These 14 T cell receptor beta chains share one sample of origin, sequenced in a study of response to subunit inactivated influenza vaccine. TCRdb ran MiXCR on the RT-PCR reads and lists one entry per CDR3 protein. Here the sample spans 700,000 to 900,000 distinct CDR3 sequences, 21% being singletons. Sequencing was performed on PBMCs from blood, taken 4 to 6 days after vaccination. These TCRs come from a man between 45 and 60 years old who received an inactivated influenza vaccine.

The sample holds a few counts of this clonotype. The CDR3 sequence is CASRPMTSVRTGELFF. The CDR3 DNA is TGCGCCAGCAGACCCATGACTAGCGTTCGGACCGGGGAGCTGTTTTTT. V usage is TRBV5-1 and J usage is TRBJ2-2; 8 positions match TRBD2. J gave up 5 bases and V 5 bases, and 11 bases lay outside the gene matches. In germline, CDR1 is SGHRS, CDR2 YFSETQ. The CDR3 totals 16 residues. Full variable domain (outside the CDR3, taken from reference TRBV5-1 and TRBJ2-2): KAGVTQTPRYLIKTRGQQVTLSCSPISGHRSVSWYQQTPGQGLQFLFEYFSETQRNKGNFPGRFSGRQFSNSRSEMNVSTLELGDSALYLCASRPMTSVRTGELFFGEGSRLTVL.

The chain uses TRBV18 and TRBJ2-5; unclear D gene. CDR1 and CDR2 from the germline V gene are KGHSH and LQKENI. This CDR3 region has 13 residues. Trimming removed 2 bases from V and 5 bases from J, with 9 bases in between. The CDR3 here is CASSPMPSETQYF. The CDR3, as DNA: TGTGCCAGCTCACCAATGCCCTCGGAGACCCAGTACTTC.

This clonotype was seen at least ten times. CDR3 in amino acids: CSGRGGQVTQYF. The CDR3 DNA follows: TGCAGTGGCAGGGGGGGGCAAGTTACGCAGTATTTT. V gene TRBV20-1 combines with J gene TRBJ2-3; D might be TRBD1 or TRBD2, each matching 7 bases. Trimming removed 7 bases at V and 8 bases at J, with 16 bases between. The germline gives CDR1 DFQATT, CDR2 SNEGSKA (reference sequence). The CDR3 runs 12 residues.

A few counts support this clonotype. The gene calls are TRBV11-2 and TRBJ1-1, with D tentatively TRBD1 (6 bases). V was trimmed by 3 bases and J by 0 bases, leaving 14 bases between them. CDR3 length equals 16 residues. The germline V gene encodes CDR1 SGHAT and CDR2 FQNNGV. For the CDR3, the DNA is TGTGCCAGCAGCTTTCACGCCACAGGGATGAACACTGAAGCTTTCTTT. It codes for CASSFHATGMNTEAFF.

The chain recombines TRBV20-1 with TRBJ2-6; TRBD1 matches at 9 bases. CDR1 is DFQATT, CDR2 SNEGSKA, per germline (reference sequence). Trimming at V came to 7 bases and at J to 0 bases, leaving 7 bases not matched to a gene. The CDR3 loop spans 16 amino acids. CDR3 amino acids: CSVRQGGSSGANVLTF. CDR3 coding DNA: TGCAGTGTCCGACAGGGGGGCAGCTCTGGGGCCAACGTCCTGACTTTC.

This clonotype was detected only a few times. The chain employs TRBV29-1 and TRBJ2-4, with TRBD2 matching 9 bases. Germline loops: CDR1 SQVTM, CDR2 ANQGSEA. The CDR3 is made up of 14 amino acids. V was pared by 7 bases and J by 7 bases, with 11 bases of the junction left unmatched. CDR3 nucleotides: TGCAGCGCCCGGGGAGCGGGGGGCACCAACATTCAGTACTTC. It codes for CSARGAGGTNIQYF.

This clonotype was detected only a few times. J is TRBJ2-7 and V is TRBV12-3 or TRBV12-4; 10 bases align to TRBD2. Unmatched junction bases numbered 5, after V lost 6 bases and J lost 3 bases. CDR3 length: 14 residues. CDR3 region: CASSIAGGLYEQYF. The CDR3 nucleotides read TGTGCCAGCAGCATAGCGGGGGGTCTCTACGAGCAGTACTTC.

The rearrangement joins TRBV4-2 to TRBJ2-4; 8 nucleotides agree with TRBD1. CDR3 length: 17 amino acids. With V trimmed by 3 bases and J by 0 bases, 7 bases remained unmatched. Germline V gene data show CDR1 as LGHNA and CDR2 as YNFKEQ. The CDR3 sequence is CASSQGWTGLAKNIQYF. The CDR3 region has the DNA TGTGCCAGCAGCCAGGGTTGGACAGGGTTAGCCAAAAACATTCAGTACTTC.

This clonotype is a singleton in its sample. The rearrangement joins TRBV5-6 to TRBJ1-2; D remains unclear. CDR1 and CDR2 (germline): SGHDT, YYEEEE. V lost 0 bases and J lost 2, with 11 bases in between. This CDR3 is built from 15 residues. CDR3 loop: CASSLGRAGNYGYTF. CDR3 coding DNA: TGTGCCAGCAGCTTGGGCCGGGCGGGGAACTATGGCTACACCTTC.

The gene calls are TRBV20-1 and TRBJ1-6, with D perhaps matching TRBD1 (5 bases). The CDR3 sequence is 14 residues long. The V gene's germline CDR1 is DFQATT and CDR2 SNEGSKA (reference sequence). V was clipped by 0 bases and J by 7 bases, with 10 bases between them. This CDR3 is CSAREFRGNSPLHF. As DNA, the CDR3 is TGCAGTGCTAGAGAGTTCCGGGGGAATTCACCCCTCCACTTT.

In this sample, this clonotype turned up a few times. The chain employs TRBV24-1 and TRBJ2-3; D is possibly TRBD1 (5 bases). V was shortened by 3 bases and J by 0 bases, with 12 bases between the two germline ends. The CDR3 covers 16 residues. Germline V lookup: CDR1 KGHDR, CDR2 SFDVKD. The CDR3 DNA is TGTGCCACCAGTGATGACAGCAGAACTAGCACAGATACGCAGTATTTT. As protein: CATSDDSRTSTDTQYF.

This clonotype was picked up a small number of times. This chain uses TRBV25-1 with TRBJ2-7; weak D call: TRBD1 (5 bases). V was pared by 6 bases and J by 4 bases, with 16 bases between. Germline CDR1 reads MGHDK; CDR2 reads SYGVNS. This CDR3 contains 14 residues. CDR3 DNA sequence: TGTGCCAGCAGCCCCCCTGACAGTTTATACGAGCAGTACTTC. Its translation is CASSPPDSLYEQYF.

V usage is TRBV5-1 and J usage is TRBJ2-1, with 9 bases lining up with TRBD2. J lost 8 bases, V lost 0 bases, and 6 bases had no gene match. The germline gives CDR1 SGHRS, CDR2 YFSETQ. This CDR3 region has 15 residues. The CDR3: CASSLVSGGRDEQFF. The CDR3 DNA follows: TGCGCCAGCAGCTTGGTTAGCGGGGGCCGAGATGAGCAGTTCTTC. Drawing the rest from reference TRBV5-1 and TRBJ2-1, the complete variable domain is KAGVTQTPRYLIKTRGQQVTLSCSPISGHRSVSWYQQTPGQGLQFLFEYFSETQRNKGNFPGRFSGRQFSNSRSEMNVSTLELGDSALYLCASSLVSGGRDEQFFGPGTRLTVL.

This clonotype was found a few times. The chain couples TRBV12-3 or TRBV12-4 to TRBJ1-1, with TRBD1 matching over 8 bases. Germline trimming cut 2 bases from V and 4 bases from J; bases unmatched to any gene: 6. The CDR3 totals 15 residues. CDR3 loop: CASSLWATGVTEAFF. The CDR3, as DNA: TGTGCCAGCAGTTTATGGGCGACAGGGGTCACTGAAGCTTTCTTT.